This T cell receptor beta chain was identified during a study of T cells and copy number aberrations in small-cell lung cancer. Study-level results: Sequencing artifacts are a known risk, since all specimens were formalin-fixed paraffin-embedded. Versus adjacent lung, tumor T-cell richness and clonality were lower; density nonsignificantly.

TCRdb's copy holds only in-frame clones and misses some; the assay was immunoSEQ multiplex PCR. The data hold more than 9,500 clones, with nearly 80% observed a single time. Donors had limited-stage small-cell lung cancer and underwent surgical resection in Hangzhou, China, between about 2008 and 2020. No donor received preoperative chemotherapy or radiotherapy, or immunotherapy before or after surgery. Trimming removed 0 bases from V and 7 bases from J, with 12 bases in between. The CDR3 spans 15 residues. Germline V gives CDR1 SGHTA, CDR2 FQGTGA. Comments on this clone: The antigen is unknown.

The sequenced sample was normal tissue next to the tumor. The chain couples TRBV7-3 to TRBJ2-2, with a possible D match to TRBD2 (5 bases). This clonotype was sampled from a man in his sixties with small cell lung cancer. In nucleotides, the CDR3 is TGTGCCAGCAGCTTAACCGGGGTCGGAGGCGGGGAGCTGTTTTTT. Protein sequence: CASSLTGVGGGELFF.